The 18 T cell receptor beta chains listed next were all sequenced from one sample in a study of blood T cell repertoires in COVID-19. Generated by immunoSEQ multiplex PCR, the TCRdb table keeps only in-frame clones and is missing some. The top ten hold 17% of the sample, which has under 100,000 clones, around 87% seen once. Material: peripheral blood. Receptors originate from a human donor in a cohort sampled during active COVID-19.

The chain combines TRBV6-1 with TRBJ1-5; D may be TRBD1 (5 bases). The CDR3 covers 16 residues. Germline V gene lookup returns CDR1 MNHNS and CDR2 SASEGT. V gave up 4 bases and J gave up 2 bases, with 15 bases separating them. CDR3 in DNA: TGTGCCAGCAGTGGGCGGGGGTTTGATGGCAATCAGCCCCAGCATTTT. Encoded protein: CASSGRGFDGNQPQHF.

CDR3 bases: TGTGCCAGCAGCATTGGGACAGCGAACACTGAAGCTTTCTTT. Its protein is CASSIGTANTEAFF. The chain combines TRBV21-1 with TRBJ1-1; the DNA was not compared with TRBD1, the D call given in the table. TRBV21-1 is a recognized pseudogene. The CDR3 is 14 residues long.

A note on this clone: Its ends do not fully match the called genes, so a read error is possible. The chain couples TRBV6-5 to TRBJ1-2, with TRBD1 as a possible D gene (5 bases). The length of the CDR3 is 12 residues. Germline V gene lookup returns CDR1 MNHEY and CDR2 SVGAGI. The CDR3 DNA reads TGTGCCAGCAGTCAACCACTGACAGCCCTCATTTTC. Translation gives CASSQPLTALIF.

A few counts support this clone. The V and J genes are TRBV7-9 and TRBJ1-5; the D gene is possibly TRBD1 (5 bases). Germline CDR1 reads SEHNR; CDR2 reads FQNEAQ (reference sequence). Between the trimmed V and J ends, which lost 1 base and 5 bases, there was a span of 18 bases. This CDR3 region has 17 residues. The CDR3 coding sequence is TGTGCCAGCAGCTTAGGTTGGCAGGGCAGCGTGGATCAGCCCCAGCATTTT. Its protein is CASSLGWQGSVDQPQHF.

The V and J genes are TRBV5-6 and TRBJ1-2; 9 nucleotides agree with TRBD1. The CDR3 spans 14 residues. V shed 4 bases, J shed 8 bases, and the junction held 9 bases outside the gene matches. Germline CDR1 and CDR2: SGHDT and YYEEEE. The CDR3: CASSVGQGGYGYTF. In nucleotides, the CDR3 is TGTGCCAGCAGCGTGGGACAGGGAGGATACGGCTACACCTTC.

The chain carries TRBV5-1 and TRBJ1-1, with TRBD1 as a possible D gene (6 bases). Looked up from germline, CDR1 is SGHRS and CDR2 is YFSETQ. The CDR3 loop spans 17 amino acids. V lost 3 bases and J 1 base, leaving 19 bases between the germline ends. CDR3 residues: CASSWPGTYGGNTEAFF. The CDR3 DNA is TGCGCCAGCAGCTGGCCCGGGACATATGGGGGGAACACTGAAGCTTTCTTT.

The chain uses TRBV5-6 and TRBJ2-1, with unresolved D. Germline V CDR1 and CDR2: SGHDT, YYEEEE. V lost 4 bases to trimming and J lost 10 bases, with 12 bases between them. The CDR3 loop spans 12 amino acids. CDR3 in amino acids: CASSATFGEQFF. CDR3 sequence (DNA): TGTGCCAGCAGCGCTACGTTCGGGGAGCAGTTCTTC.

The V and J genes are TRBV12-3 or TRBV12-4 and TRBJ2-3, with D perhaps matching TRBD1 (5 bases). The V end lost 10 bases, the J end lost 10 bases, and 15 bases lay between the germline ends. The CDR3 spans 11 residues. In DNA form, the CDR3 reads TGTGCCACCTCAGGGTCCCGAGCGCAGTATTTT. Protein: CATSGSRAQYF.

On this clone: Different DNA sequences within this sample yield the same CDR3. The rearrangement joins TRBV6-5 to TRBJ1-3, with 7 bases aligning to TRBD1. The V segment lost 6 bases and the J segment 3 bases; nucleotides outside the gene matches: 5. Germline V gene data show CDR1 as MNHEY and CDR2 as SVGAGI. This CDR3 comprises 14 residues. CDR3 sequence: CASSQDRVGNTIYF. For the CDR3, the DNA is TGTGCCAGCAGCCAAGACAGGGTTGGAAACACCATATATTTT.

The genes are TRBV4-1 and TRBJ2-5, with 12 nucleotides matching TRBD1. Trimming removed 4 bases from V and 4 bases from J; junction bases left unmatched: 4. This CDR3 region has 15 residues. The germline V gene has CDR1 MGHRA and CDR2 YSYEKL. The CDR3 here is CASSLGQGARETQYF. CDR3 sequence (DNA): TGCGCCAGCAGCCTGGGACAGGGGGCTCGAGAGACCCAGTACTTC.

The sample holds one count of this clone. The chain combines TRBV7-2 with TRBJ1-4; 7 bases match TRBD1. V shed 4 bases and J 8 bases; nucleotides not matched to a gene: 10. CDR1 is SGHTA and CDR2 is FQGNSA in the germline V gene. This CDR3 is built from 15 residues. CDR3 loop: CASSSPGQRAEKLFF. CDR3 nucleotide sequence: TGTGCCAGCAGCTCACCGGGACAGCGTGCCGAAAAACTGTTTTTT.

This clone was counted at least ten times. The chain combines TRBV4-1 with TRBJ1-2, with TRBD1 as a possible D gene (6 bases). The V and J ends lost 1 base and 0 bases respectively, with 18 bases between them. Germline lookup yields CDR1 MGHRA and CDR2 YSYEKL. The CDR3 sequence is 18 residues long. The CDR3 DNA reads TGCGCCAGCAGCCAAGTCGGCGCAGGGGCCCTGGCTAACTATGGCTACACCTTC. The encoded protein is CASSQVGAGALANYGYTF.

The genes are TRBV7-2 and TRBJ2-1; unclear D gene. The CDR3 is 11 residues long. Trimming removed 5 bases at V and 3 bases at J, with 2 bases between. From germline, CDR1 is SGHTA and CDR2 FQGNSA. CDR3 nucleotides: TGTGCCAGCAGCCGCTACAATGAGCAGTTCTTC. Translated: CASSRYNEQFF.

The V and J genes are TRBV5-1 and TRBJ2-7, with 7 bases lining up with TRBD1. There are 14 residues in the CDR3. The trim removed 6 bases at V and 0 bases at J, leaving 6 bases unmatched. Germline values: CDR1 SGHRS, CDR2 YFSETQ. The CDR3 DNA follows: TGCGCCAGCACTCGGGACAGTAGCTCCTACGAGCAGTACTTC. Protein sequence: CASTRDSSSYEQYF.

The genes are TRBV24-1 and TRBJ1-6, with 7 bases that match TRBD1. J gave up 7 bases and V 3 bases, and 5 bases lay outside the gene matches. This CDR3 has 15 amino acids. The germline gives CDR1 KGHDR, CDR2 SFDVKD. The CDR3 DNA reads TGTGCCACCAGTGATAACGAACAGGGGAATTCACCCCTCCACTTT. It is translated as CATSDNEQGNSPLHF.

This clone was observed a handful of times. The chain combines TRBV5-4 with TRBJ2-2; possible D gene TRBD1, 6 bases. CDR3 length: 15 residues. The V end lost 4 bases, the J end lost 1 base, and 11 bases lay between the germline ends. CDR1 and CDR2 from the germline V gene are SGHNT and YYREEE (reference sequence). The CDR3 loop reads CASSQGHLNTGELFF. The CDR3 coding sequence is TGTGCCAGCAGCCAGGGACATCTGAACACCGGGGAGCTGTTTTTT.

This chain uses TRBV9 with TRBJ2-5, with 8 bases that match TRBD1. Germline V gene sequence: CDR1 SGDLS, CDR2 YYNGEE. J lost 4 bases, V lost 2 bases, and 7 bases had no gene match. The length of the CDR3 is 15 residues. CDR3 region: CASSVLPGGPETQYF. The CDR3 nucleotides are TGTGCCAGCAGCGTGTTACCAGGGGGCCCAGAGACCCAGTACTTC.

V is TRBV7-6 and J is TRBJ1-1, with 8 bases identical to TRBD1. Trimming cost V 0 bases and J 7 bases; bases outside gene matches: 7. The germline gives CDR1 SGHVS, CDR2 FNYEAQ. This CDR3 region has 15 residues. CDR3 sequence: CASSLAGGQDDEAFF. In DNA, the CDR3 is TGTGCCAGCAGCTTAGCCGGGGGACAGGACGATGAAGCTTTCTTT. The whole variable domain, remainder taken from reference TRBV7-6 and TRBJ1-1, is GAGVSQSPRYKVTKRGQDVALRCDPISGHVSLYWYRQALGQGPEFLTYFNYEAQQDKSGLPNDRFSAERPEGSISTLTIQRTEQRDSAMYRCASSLAGGQDDEAFFGQGTRLTVV.